These 20 T cell receptor beta chains originate from one sample sequenced in a study of T-cell memory formation after mild COVID-19. Each CDR3 protein gets one entry after TCRdb re-called the 5' RACE reads with MiXCR. The sample records tens of thousands of distinct CDR3 sequences, 25% to 35% being singletons. What was sequenced was PBMCs or a T cell subset sorted from them (not recorded which). Every receptor here comes from a man younger than 35 who had mild COVID-19 (a few samples of this study predate the infection). Cell type and time point are not known.

The rearrangement joins TRBV20-1 to TRBJ2-1, with 8 positions matching TRBD1. CDR1 DFQATT and CDR2 SNEGSKA come from the germline V gene (reference sequence). The CDR3 runs to 14 residues. V was pared by 3 bases and J by 9 bases, with 10 bases of the junction left unmatched. The CDR3 nucleotides read TGCAGTGCTAGTGCCCAAGGGGACAGGTCTGAGCAGTTCTTC. Translated: CSASAQGDRSEQFF.

This clonotype showed up just a few times. The rearrangement links TRBV20-1 to TRBJ2-2; 8 bases are a match to TRBD2. This CDR3 is built from 15 residues. Germline loops: CDR1 DFQATT, CDR2 SNEGSKA (reference sequence). V shed 6 bases, J shed 3 bases, and the junction held 9 bases outside the gene matches. The CDR3 nucleotides are TGCAGTGCCACACGGGGGGGGGCTTACACCGGGGAGCTGTTTTTT. Translated: CSATRGGAYTGELFF.

CDR3 loop: CASSPGVTEQYV. Here the CDR3 DNA reads TGTGCCAGCAGCCCGGGGGTCACCGAGCAGTACGTC. The chain joins TRBV7-9 to TRBJ2-7; D possibly corresponds to TRBD2 (6 bases). CDR3 length: 12 residues. Trimming removed 5 bases at V and 6 bases at J, with 11 bases between. The germline V gene encodes CDR1 SEHNR and CDR2 FQNEAQ (reference sequence).

This clonotype has only a few counts. The J gene is TRBJ2-1, the V gene TRBV13; D perhaps matches TRBD2 (6 bases). V dropped 3 bases and J dropped 4 bases, with 13 bases sitting between them. In germline, CDR1 is PRHDT, CDR2 FYEKMQ (reference sequence). There are 15 residues in the CDR3. CDR3 coding DNA: TGTGCCAGCAGCTTGGTAAGGGGACTGTACAATGAGCAGTTCTTC. Amino acids: CASSLVRGLYNEQFF.

V is TRBV14 and J is TRBJ2-7, with TRBD1 identical over 9 bases. Germline V gives CDR1 SGHDN, CDR2 FVKESK. V shed 4 bases and J 6 bases; nucleotides not matched to a gene: 4. The CDR3 length is 13 residues. The CDR3 sequence is CASSRGTGSEQYF. The CDR3 DNA is TGTGCCAGCAGCCGCGGGACAGGGAGCGAGCAGTACTTC.

The chain employs TRBV27 and TRBJ2-5; D is unresolved. Germline assignment: CDR1 MNHEY and CDR2 SMNVEV (reference sequence). The CDR3 runs to 13 residues. The V gene lost 3 bases and the J gene lost 3 bases, with 8 bases spanning the gap. DNA for the CDR3: TGTGCCAGCAGTTTGTACAGAGAAGAGACCCAGTACTTC. It specifies CASSLYREETQYF.

The sample holds a few counts of this clonotype. This chain connects TRBV6-5 to TRBJ2-1; 7 bases fit TRBD1. With 7 bases clipped from V and 0 bases from J, the junction kept 6 bases outside the gene matches. Germline assignment: CDR1 MNHEY and CDR2 SVGAGI. The length of the CDR3 is 15 residues. The CDR3 is CASTKYRGSYNEQFF. Here the CDR3 DNA reads TGTGCCAGCACCAAGTACAGGGGCTCCTACAATGAGCAGTTCTTC.

The chain uses TRBV7-6 and TRBJ1-1; D remains unclear. CDR1 and CDR2 from the germline V gene are SGHVS and FNYEAQ. V was clipped by 3 bases and J by 3 bases, with 8 bases between them. The CDR3 spans 13 residues. CDR3 coding DNA: TGTGCCAGCAGCTTGGAGAGAGACACTGAAGCTTTCTTT. This sequence encodes CASSLERDTEAFF.

This clonotype was found a few times. In DNA form, the CDR3 reads TGTGCCAGCCGGGAGTTCGGACAGGGGGCCAGCTCCTATAATTCACCCCTCCACTTT. This gives the protein CASREFGQGASSYNSPLHF. The rearrangement uses TRBV13 and TRBJ1-6; 11 positions agree with TRBD1. This CDR3 has 19 residues. After removal of 8 bases from V and 0 bases from J, the junction contained 12 bases not matched to a gene. CDR1 is PRHDT and CDR2 is FYEKMQ in the germline V gene (reference sequence).

This clonotype was seen repeatedly, ten times or more. The V call is TRBV5-1, the J call TRBJ2-5; 10 nucleotides match TRBD2. V trimming: 2 bases; J trimming: 5 bases; junction bases outside the gene matches: 12. Germline CDR1 SGHRS, CDR2 YFSETQ. The CDR3 extends over 17 amino acids. The CDR3 sequence: CASSLTLLAGTRETQYF. In nucleotides, the CDR3 is TGCGCCAGCAGCTTAACCTTACTAGCGGGGACTCGTGAGACCCAGTACTTC.

V is TRBV4-2 and J is TRBJ2-2; D remains ambiguous. The germline gives CDR1 LGHNA, CDR2 YNFKEQ. Trimming left V 4 bases short and J 7 bases short, with 19 bases between. This CDR3 spans 16 amino acids. CDR3 coding DNA: TGTGCCAGCAGCCCTTCGACGCAGATTTTCAGCGGGGAGCTGTTTTTT. Amino acids: CASSPSTQIFSGELFF.

The genes are TRBV7-8 and TRBJ2-7; tentative D call: TRBD2 (5 bases). Germline V gene sequence: CDR1 SGHVS, CDR2 FQNEAQ. V lost 4 bases and J lost 0, with 13 bases in between. The CDR3 sequence is 15 residues long. CDR3: CASSSGLRSSYEQYF. The CDR3 DNA is TGTGCCAGCAGCTCAGGACTCAGGAGCTCCTACGAGCAGTACTTC.

This clonotype was observed a single time. CDR3 sequence (DNA): TGTGCCCCTCCACTGGGACAGCGTTTCGGAGGCTACACCTTC. Amino acid sequence: CAPPLGQRFGGYTF. The chain combines TRBV24-1 with TRBJ1-2; TRBD1 matches at 7 bases. There are 14 residues in the CDR3. The germline V gene encodes CDR1 KGHDR and CDR2 SFDVKD. Trimming removed 12 bases from V and 8 bases from J; junction bases left unmatched: 17.

The chain carries TRBV10-3 and TRBJ2-7; D is perhaps TRBD1 or TRBD2 (6 bases each). Germline CDR1 is ENHRY and CDR2 is SYGVKD. Trimming took 0 bases from V and 3 from J, leaving 9 bases between them. The CDR3 runs 14 residues. In DNA, the CDR3 is TGTGCCATCAGTGAGTCAGGGGGGATCTACGAGCAGTACGTC. This translates into CAISESGGIYEQYV.

This clonotype appeared a few times. The rearrangement uses TRBV10-3 and TRBJ2-3; 12 bases line up with TRBD1. Per the germline V gene, CDR1 is ENHRY and CDR2 is SYGVKD. After removal of 2 bases from V and 4 bases from J, the junction contained 4 bases not matched to a gene. The CDR3 has 16 residues. As DNA, the CDR3 is TGTGCCATCAGTGAGCCCGGGACAGGGGGCGCAGATACGCAGTATTTT. It encodes CAISEPGTGGADTQYF.

The chain links TRBV27 to TRBJ1-1; D perhaps matches TRBD1 (6 bases). The CDR3 is 13 amino acids. Trimming shortened V by 3 bases and J by 4 bases, and 9 bases separated the two germline ends. Germline values: CDR1 MNHEY, CDR2 SMNVEV (reference sequence). CDR3 coding DNA: TGTGCCAGCAGTTTCGGGGGCCGCACTGAAGCTTTCTTT. Translation gives CASSFGGRTEAFF.

V usage is TRBV7-9 and J usage is TRBJ2-7; either TRBD1 or TRBD2 may supply D (5 bases each). The CDR3 has 16 residues. The V gene's germline CDR1 is SEHNR and CDR2 FQNEAQ (reference sequence). Trimming took off 5 bases at V and 3 bases at J, with 20 bases between the two ends. In nucleotides, the CDR3 is TGTGCCAGCAGCCCGCTGACCGGGACCTTTTTCTACGAGCAGTACTTC. Its translation is CASSPLTGTFFYEQYF.

This sequence joins TRBV6-5 and TRBJ1-2; D uncertain. V was pared by 0 bases and J by 3 bases, with 5 bases between. CDR1 MNHEY and CDR2 SVGAGI come from the germline V gene. CDR3 length: 13 amino acids. In DNA, the CDR3 is TGTGCCAGCAGTTACTCTCCTTACTATGGCTACACCTTC. Its translation: CASSYSPYYGYTF.

V is TRBV4-1 and J is TRBJ2-5, with TRBD2 matching over 7 bases. The CDR3 length is 17 residues. V lost 3 bases and J lost 0; bases outside the gene matches: 10. In germline, CDR1 is MGHRA, CDR2 YSYEKL. The CDR3 nucleotides read TGCGCCAGCAGCCAGGACCCTTTGGGGGGGTACCAAGAGACCCAGTACTTC. Amino acids: CASSQDPLGGYQETQYF.

CDR3 in amino acids: CASSQAVSIGDTIYF. As DNA, the CDR3 is TGCGCCAGCAGCCAAGCGGTTTCGATCGGTGACACCATATATTTT. The gene calls are TRBV4-1 and TRBJ1-3; D remains unclear. The CDR3 totals 15 residues. Germline CDR1 and CDR2: MGHRA and YSYEKL. V lost 1 base and J 8 bases, leaving 15 bases between the germline ends.